A single sample is the source of the 21 T cell receptor beta chains below, sequenced in a study of blood T cell repertoires in COVID-19. Measured with immunoSEQ multiplex PCR; TCRdb has only the in-frame clones, and not every one. The sample holds under 450,000 clones, over 65% seen once. The sample was peripheral blood. The receptors come from a human donor with acute or convalescent COVID-19. The donor label of this sample is uncertain.

This clone was found a few times. V is TRBV18 and J is TRBJ1-2; D is uncertain. CDR1 KGHSH and CDR2 LQKENI come from the germline V gene. V lost 3 bases to trimming and J lost 7 bases, with 15 bases between them. The CDR3 spans 14 residues. The CDR3 loop is CASSPLEGISGYTF. Written as DNA, the CDR3 is TGTGCCAGCTCACCTCTTGAGGGAATTAGTGGCTACACCTTC.

Of note for this clone: An end of the junction does not agree with germline; a read error may underlie this. V is TRBV29-1 and J is TRBJ2-5; D might be TRBD2 (5 bases). CDR1 and CDR2 from the germline V gene are SQVTM and ANQGSEA. The CDR3 length is 10 residues. CDR3 residues: CSVEAPPGNF. The CDR3, as DNA: TGCAGCGTTGAGGCCCCCCCCGGGAACTTC.

The genes are TRBV19 and TRBJ1-1, with 12 bases identical to TRBD1. CDR1 is LNHDA, CDR2 SQIVND, per germline (reference sequence). This CDR3 contains 15 residues. With 6 bases clipped from V and 4 bases from J, the junction kept 6 bases outside the gene matches. CDR3 amino acids: CASSGDRGPGTEAFF. The CDR3 DNA is TGTGCCAGTAGCGGGGACAGGGGGCCGGGCACTGAAGCTTTCTTT.

V gene TRBV11-1 combines with J gene TRBJ2-2; 12 positions agree with TRBD1. CDR1 SGHAT and CDR2 FQDESV come from the germline V gene (reference sequence). This CDR3 is 16 amino acids long. Unmatched junction bases numbered 10, after V lost 5 bases and J lost 9 bases. The chain's CDR3 is CASSHSAGQGARELFF. In DNA, the CDR3 is TGTGCCAGCAGCCACTCGGCGGGACAGGGGGCCAGGGAGCTGTTTTTT.

The J gene is TRBJ1-1, the V gene TRBV7-9; D unclear. CDR1 and CDR2 from the germline V gene are SEHNR and FQNEAQ (reference sequence). There are 12 residues in the CDR3. The V end was cut by 5 bases, the J end by 8 bases, with 12 bases between. The CDR3 spells CASSPPLGEAFF. DNA for the CDR3: TGTGCCAGCAGCCCCCCACTCGGGGAAGCTTTCTTT.

The rearrangement uses TRBV5-6 and TRBJ2-3, with 9 bases lining up with TRBD1. CDR1 is SGHDT, CDR2 YYEEEE, per germline. This CDR3 is 15 amino acids long. J lost 3 bases, V lost 4 bases, and 6 bases had no gene match. The CDR3 is CASSPGTGFTDTQYF. For the CDR3, the DNA is TGTGCCAGCAGCCCGGGGACAGGGTTTACAGATACGCAGTATTTT.

This chain connects TRBV7-9 to TRBJ2-7; TRBD1 agrees at 8 bases. V shed 5 bases and J 2 bases; nucleotides not matched to a gene: 5. Germline CDR1 reads SEHNR; CDR2 reads FQNEAQ (reference sequence). The CDR3 sequence is 14 residues long. The CDR3 DNA reads TGTGCCAGCAGCCGACAGGGGAGCCCCTACGAGCAGTACTTC. Translation: CASSRQGSPYEQYF.

This chain uses TRBV4-1 with TRBJ1-2; no reliable D call. Trimming cost V 3 bases and J 4 bases, with 12 bases left between them. In germline, CDR1 is MGHRA, CDR2 YSYEKL. There are 14 residues in the CDR3. The CDR3: CASSQGGDFYGYTF. The DNA of the CDR3 is TGCGCCAGCAGCCAGGGTGGAGATTTCTATGGCTACACCTTC.

The rearrangement uses TRBV27 and TRBJ1-2; 10 bases are a match to TRBD1. Germline V gives CDR1 MNHEY, CDR2 SMNVEV (reference sequence). V shed 4 bases, J shed 6 bases, and the junction held 8 bases outside the gene matches. The CDR3 spans 15 residues. CDR3 loop: CASSYRQGALNGYTF. The CDR3 DNA reads TGTGCCAGCAGTTACCGACAGGGGGCGCTTAATGGCTACACCTTC.

V and J are TRBV19 and TRBJ2-7, with TRBD2 identical over 7 bases. With V trimmed by 7 bases and J by 2 bases, 5 bases remained unmatched. Germline loops: CDR1 LNHDA, CDR2 SQIVND (reference sequence). This CDR3 contains 13 residues. The CDR3 DNA reads TGTGCCAGTAAAAGGAGCGGGGCCTACGAGCAGTACTTC. As protein: CASKRSGAYEQYF.

This clone was observed once. V gene TRBV3-1 (or the pseudogene TRBV3-2) combines with J gene TRBJ2-1; 11 bases are a match to TRBD1. Germline-derived CDR1 and CDR2 are LGHDT and YNNKEL (reference sequence). The junction had 8 bases not matched to a gene; V was cut back by 4 bases and J by 9 bases. This CDR3 has 15 amino acids. The chain's CDR3 is CASSRLGQGAGEQFF. The CDR3 region has the DNA TGTGCCAGCAGCCGGCTTGGACAGGGGGCAGGTGAGCAGTTCTTC.

The chain recombines TRBV6-5 with TRBJ1-2, with a tentative D call TRBD1 (5 bases). V was clipped by 10 bases and J by 3 bases, with 15 bases between them. The germline V gene has CDR1 MNHEY and CDR2 SVGAGI. The length of the CDR3 is 13 residues. The CDR3 DNA reads as TGTGCCACCCATATAGGGGACTACTATGGCTACACCTTC. Translation: CATHIGDYYGYTF.

In DNA form, the CDR3 reads TGTGCCAGCAGCGCCGGCAGACAGGGGGCTGACACCATATATTTT. This translates into CASSAGRQGADTIYF. The chain combines TRBV27 with TRBJ1-3; TRBD1 aligns across 10 bases. The CDR3 extends over 15 amino acids. Germline CDR1 MNHEY, CDR2 SMNVEV (reference sequence). The trim removed 6 bases at V and 8 bases at J, leaving 10 bases unmatched.

This chain joins TRBV18 and TRBJ1-1; TRBD1 aligns across 7 bases. There are 14 residues in the CDR3. CDR1 is KGHSH and CDR2 is LQKENI in the germline V gene. V dropped 1 base and J dropped 3; count of bases not matched to a gene: 2. Here the CDR3 DNA reads TGTGCCAGCTCACCACTAGGGACAGACACTGAAGCTTTCTTT. This sequence encodes CASSPLGTDTEAFF.

The chain carries TRBV19 and TRBJ1-6; 11 nucleotides agree with TRBD1. J lost 10 bases, V lost 9 bases, and 8 bases had no gene match. The CDR3 is made up of 14 amino acids. The germline CDR1 and CDR2 sequences are LNHDA and SQIVND (reference sequence). In DNA, the CDR3 is TGTGCCAGCCAAGAGGACAGGGGGCGATCACCCCTCCACTTT. Translation gives CASQEDRGRSPLHF.

The chain combines TRBV5-5 with TRBJ2-3; D remains ambiguous. Trimming took 5 bases from V and 2 from J, leaving 9 bases between them. From germline, CDR1 is SGHKS and CDR2 YYEKEE (reference sequence). The CDR3 consists of 13 residues. CDR3 DNA sequence: TGTGCCAGCAGACAGCCGGACACAGATACGCAGTATTTT. This encodes CASRQPDTDTQYF.

This sequence joins TRBV21-1 and TRBJ2-3; TRBD2, the table's D call, lacks a check against the DNA. TRBV21-1 is shown as a pseudogene. The CDR3 has 20 amino acids. The CDR3 nucleotides are TGTGCCAGCAGCAAAGCGCTTTCTAGCACTAGGACTAAACCCCAAGATACGCAGTATTTT. It specifies CASSKALSSTRTKPQDTQYF.

Concerning this clone: One end of the junction is discordant with germline, which a read error may explain. This chain joins TRBV2 and TRBJ2-5; a possible D gene is TRBD2 (6 bases). The CDR3 spans 11 residues. Looked up from germline, CDR1 is SNHLY and CDR2 is FYNNEI. The CDR3, as DNA: TGTGCCAGCAGGGAAGACCCGGGGGAGTACTTC. Encoded protein: CASREDPGEYF.

The chain is built from TRBV6-4 and TRBJ1-3; D gene unclear. From germline, CDR1 is MRHNA and CDR2 SNTAGT. V gave up 7 bases and J gave up 2 bases, with 12 bases separating them. The CDR3 runs 14 residues. The CDR3 DNA reads TGTGCCAGCACCCTTTGTGTTACTGGAAACACCATATATTTT. It yields the protein CASTLCVTGNTIYF.

This sequence joins TRBV18 and TRBJ1-6; D not certain. From germline, CDR1 is KGHSH and CDR2 LQKENI. CDR3 length: 13 amino acids. Trimming cost V 2 bases and J 10 bases, with 9 bases left between them. Here the CDR3 DNA reads TGTGCCAGCTCACCAAAAACTATCTCACCCCTCCACTTT. It yields the protein CASSPKTISPLHF.

This clone showed up just a few times. The chain carries TRBV6-5 and TRBJ1-5; TRBD1 matches at 12 bases. V shed 5 bases and J 6 bases; nucleotides not matched to a gene: 5. CDR3 length: 15 amino acids. CDR1 is MNHEY, CDR2 SVGAGI, per germline. The CDR3 protein is CASSTRDRGRQPQHF. CDR3 bases: TGTGCCAGCAGTACCCGGGACAGGGGGCGTCAGCCCCAGCATTTT.